These 23 T cell receptor beta chains were sequenced from one sample in a study of cytomegalovirus exposure and HLA in healthy donors. The PCR contained 60 Vbeta and 13 Jbeta primers. Some clones are missing from TCRdb's copy, which holds only in-frame ones; the method was immunoSEQ multiplex PCR. This table holds about 180,000 clones, about 81% found once. Input material: PBMCs. The receptors derive from a man aged 40-49 years in good health and CMV-seronegative.

The chain employs TRBV7-6 and TRBJ1-4, with D possibly being TRBD1 (6 bases). Germline V gene lookup returns CDR1 SGHVS and CDR2 FNYEAQ. V was trimmed by 0 bases and J by 5 bases, leaving 10 bases between them. The CDR3 runs 15 residues. CDR3 sequence (DNA): TGTGCCAGCAGCTTAGCGAGGACAGCAAATGAAAAACTGTTTTTT. Amino acids: CASSLARTANEKLFF.

The CDR3 spells CASSYSGAGDGNEQFF. The CDR3 DNA reads TGTGCCAGCAGTTACTCGGGAGCGGGAGACGGCAATGAGCAGTTCTTC. The chain uses TRBV6-6 and TRBJ2-1, with 8 bases that match TRBD2. This CDR3 region has 16 residues. V was clipped by 0 bases and J by 6 bases; unmatched bases: 7. CDR1 is MNHNY and CDR2 is SVGAGI in the germline V gene (reference sequence).

This clone has more than one count but fewer than ten. This chain links TRBV7-9 with TRBJ2-5, with 7 nucleotides matching TRBD1. The J segment lost 7 bases and the V segment lost 5 bases, leaving 7 bases of the junction unmatched. Per germline, CDR1 SEHNR and CDR2 FQNEAQ (reference sequence). CDR3 length: 13 amino acids. Written as DNA, the CDR3 is TGTGCCAGCAGCCTAAGAGGGGGCGGGACCCAGTACTTC. It encodes CASSLRGGGTQYF.

The chain is built from TRBV27 and TRBJ1-3; D is perhaps TRBD1 (5 bases). The V end was cut by 8 bases, the J end by 9 bases, with 11 bases between. Germline lookup yields CDR1 MNHEY and CDR2 SMNVEV (reference sequence). This CDR3 has 11 amino acids. The chain's CDR3 is CASPGNPTIYF. CDR3 sequence (DNA): TGTGCCAGCCCAGGGAACCCCACCATATATTTT.

V gene TRBV5-4 combines with J gene TRBJ2-3; the match to TRBD2 covers 7 bases. Germline CDR1 is SGHNT and CDR2 is YYREEE (reference sequence). This CDR3 contains 20 residues. Trimming cost V 3 bases and J 1 base; bases outside gene matches: 20. CDR3 coding DNA: TGTGCCAGCAGCTCTTACCCGTTTGACGAGGGAGGGAAGGGCACAGATACGCAGTATTTT. It encodes CASSSYPFDEGGKGTDTQYF.

The chain has TRBV11-3 and TRBJ1-4; TRBD1 matches at 8 bases. Looked up from germline, CDR1 is SGHNT and CDR2 is YENEEA. Unmatched junction bases numbered 8, after V lost 0 bases and J lost 8 bases. This CDR3 spans 16 amino acids. The CDR3 nucleotides are TGTGCCAGCAGCTTAGATGGGGGACAGGCGGGAGAAAAACTGTTTTTT. As protein: CASSLDGGQAGEKLFF.

The chain is built from TRBV5-4 and TRBJ1-2, with 7 bases aligning to TRBD1. CDR1 and CDR2 (germline): SGHNT, YYREEE (reference sequence). This CDR3 has 14 amino acids. V lost 4 bases and J lost 8; bases outside the gene matches: 11. CDR3: CASSPTTDRDGYTF. In DNA, the CDR3 is TGTGCCAGCAGCCCTACCACCGACAGGGACGGCTACACCTTC.

The chain employs TRBV5-1 and TRBJ1-2, with 11 bases lining up with TRBD1. Germline V gene sequence: CDR1 SGHRS, CDR2 YFSETQ. This CDR3 region has 15 residues. V shed 0 bases, J shed 8 bases, and the junction held 6 bases outside the gene matches. The DNA of the CDR3 is TGCGCCAGCAGCTTGGAGGGACAGGGGGTCGACGGCTACACCTTC. It translates to CASSLEGQGVDGYTF.

Only one count was recorded for this clone. CDR3 coding DNA: TGTGCCAGCAGTCCCCGGACAGGGTTGGTAGCCAAAAACATTCAGTACTTC. Protein sequence: CASSPRTGLVAKNIQYF. The chain links TRBV25-1 to TRBJ2-4; TRBD1 agrees at 8 bases. CDR3 size: 17 residues. The junction had 9 bases not matched to a gene; V was cut back by 5 bases and J by 0 bases. Per germline, CDR1 MGHDK and CDR2 SYGVNS.

The chain is built from TRBV1 and TRBJ2-1; the table's D call of TRBD2 was not tested on the DNA. TRBV1 is a known pseudogene. CDR3 length: 17 residues. The CDR3 DNA is TGCACCAGCAGCCAAGCTAGCGGGGGCCAATCCTACAATGAGCAGTTCTTC. Protein product: CTSSQASGGQSYNEQFF.

J is TRBJ1-1 and V is TRBV2; a possible D gene is TRBD1 (5 bases). The germline V gene encodes CDR1 SNHLY and CDR2 FYNNEI. With 3 bases removed from V and 6 bases from J, the gap between germline ends came to 14 bases. The CDR3 loop spans 14 amino acids. The CDR3 protein is CASSEFLDKSEAFF. CDR3 sequence (DNA): TGTGCCAGCAGTGAGTTCCTGGACAAGTCTGAAGCTTTCTTT.

The V call is TRBV14, the J call TRBJ2-1, with 8 bases aligning to TRBD2. CDR3 length equals 16 residues. J was trimmed by 8 bases and V by 2 bases; bases with no gene match: 11. From germline, CDR1 is SGHDN and CDR2 FVKESK. CDR3 sequence: CASSQSMSGSGYEQFF. Written as DNA, the CDR3 is TGTGCCAGCAGCCAAAGTATGAGCGGGAGTGGGTATGAGCAGTTCTTC. Supplemented by reference TRBV14 and TRBJ2-1, the full variable domain reads EAGVTQFPSHSVIEKGQTVTLRCDPISGHDNLYWYRRVMGKEIKFLLHFVKESKQDESGMPNNRFLAERTGGTYSTLKVQPAELEDSGVYFCASSQSMSGSGYEQFFGPGTRLTVL.

CDR3 protein: CATGGRLNTGELFF. The CDR3 DNA reads TGTGCCACTGGAGGGCGTTTGAACACCGGGGAGCTGTTTTTT. The chain couples TRBV6-6 to TRBJ2-2; D perhaps matches TRBD2 (6 bases). The CDR3 contains 14 residues. The germline CDR1 and CDR2 sequences are MNHNY and SVGAGI (reference sequence). V was clipped by 10 bases and J by 1 base, with 13 bases between them.

The chain is built from TRBV9 and TRBJ1-5, with D unresolved. Germline-derived CDR1 and CDR2 are SGDLS and YYNGEE. The CDR3 has 21 amino acids. V lost 2 bases and J 3 bases, leaving 30 bases between the germline ends. The CDR3 loop is CASSVVPPSTDGGQVNQPQHF. The DNA of the CDR3 is TGTGCCAGCAGCGTCGTACCCCCCTCTACCGACGGAGGCCAGGTCAATCAGCCCCAGCATTTT.

The chain is built from TRBV2 and TRBJ2-3; TRBD1 matches at 9 bases. With 6 bases clipped from V and 2 bases from J, the junction kept 9 bases outside the gene matches. The CDR3 spans 16 residues. Germline V gene data show CDR1 as SNHLY and CDR2 as FYNNEI. The CDR3 DNA reads as TGTGCCAGCAGCCGGGACAGGGCCGCCCTCACAGATACGCAGTATTTT. Its translation is CASSRDRAALTDTQYF.

The chain recombines TRBV18 with TRBJ1-2, with a possible D match to TRBD1 (5 bases). The CDR3 runs 16 residues. The V and J ends lost 0 bases and 2 bases respectively, with 13 bases between them. Germline-derived CDR1 and CDR2 are KGHSH and LQKENI. The CDR3 region has the DNA TGTGCCAGCTCACCACCAGGGGAGGCCTTAAACTATGGCTACACCTTC. It translates to CASSPPGEALNYGYTF.

The CDR3 sequence is CASGDPQGVSIGELFF. The CDR3 nucleotides are TGCGCCAGCGGGGACCCACAGGGGGTTTCTATCGGGGAGCTGTTTTTT. The rearrangement links TRBV5-1 to TRBJ2-2, with TRBD1 matching 8 bases. The CDR3 length is 16 residues. Trimming removed 7 bases from V and 7 bases from J; junction bases left unmatched: 15. The germline V gene has CDR1 SGHRS and CDR2 YFSETQ.

This clone was detected only a few times. The chain employs TRBV5-1 and TRBJ2-1, with 13 bases matching TRBD2. Trimming took 4 bases from V and 7 from J; bases not matched to a gene: 8. CDR1 and CDR2 from the germline V gene are SGHRS and YFSETQ. The CDR3 is made up of 16 amino acids. CDR3 DNA: TGCGCCAGCAGCCGCGGACTAGCGGGGGTGGGGAATGAGCAGTTCTTC. It yields the protein CASSRGLAGVGNEQFF.

This chain links TRBV19 with TRBJ2-3, with TRBD1 as a possible D gene (5 bases). Between the trimmed V and J ends, which lost 3 bases and 3 bases, there was a span of 13 bases. CDR3 size: 15 residues. The germline V gene has CDR1 LNHDA and CDR2 SQIVND (reference sequence). CDR3 protein: CASSIGQGRTDTQYF. The CDR3 DNA follows: TGTGCCAGTAGTATTGGCCAGGGCAGGACAGATACGCAGTATTTT. Drawing the rest from reference TRBV19 and TRBJ2-3, the complete variable domain is DGGITQSPKYLFRKEGQNVTLSCEQNLNHDAMYWYRQDPGQGLRLIYYSQIVNDFQKGDIAEGYSVSREKKESFPLTVTSAQKNPTAFYLCASSIGQGRTDTQYFGPGTRLTVL.

V and J are TRBV7-8 and TRBJ1-5; possible D gene TRBD1, 6 bases. Germline V gene data show CDR1 as SGHVS and CDR2 as FQNEAQ. CDR3 length equals 15 residues. Trimming left V 3 bases short and J 2 bases short, with 11 bases between. The chain's CDR3 is CASSLGSGGNQPQHF. CDR3 in DNA: TGTGCCAGCAGCTTGGGATCAGGGGGCAATCAGCCCCAGCATTTT.

The rearrangement uses TRBV13 and TRBJ2-1, with 11 bases matching TRBD1. Germline V gives CDR1 PRHDT, CDR2 FYEKMQ (reference sequence). Trimming removed 5 bases from V and 7 bases from J; junction bases left unmatched: 4. This CDR3 has 14 residues. CDR3 in amino acids: CASSRTGGRNEQFF. The CDR3, as DNA: TGTGCCAGCAGCCGGACAGGGGGCCGGAATGAGCAGTTCTTC. The variable domain in full, with the rest retrieved from reference TRBV13 and TRBJ2-1, is AAGVIQSPRHLIKEKRETATLKCYPIPRHDTVYWYQQGPGQDPQFLISFYEKMQSDKGSIPDRFSAQQFSDYHSELNMSSLELGDSALYFCASSRTGGRNEQFFGPGTRLTVL.

This clone appeared a few times. V gene TRBV28 combines with J gene TRBJ2-2; D perhaps matches TRBD1 (5 bases). Trimming left V 6 bases short and J 1 base short, with 9 bases between. The CDR3 has 14 amino acids. The germline CDR1 and CDR2 sequences are MDHEN and SYDVKM. CDR3 loop: CASSRQRNTGELFF. The CDR3 DNA reads TGTGCCAGCAGCCGACAGAGGAACACCGGGGAGCTGTTTTTT.

The chain uses TRBV5-4 and TRBJ2-7; 9 bases agree with TRBD1. CDR3 size: 16 residues. The trim removed 2 bases at V and 2 bases at J, leaving 8 bases unmatched. From germline, CDR1 is SGHNT and CDR2 YYREEE (reference sequence). In DNA, the CDR3 is TGTGCCAGCAGCTTCGGCGGGACAGGGAGAACCTACGAGCAGTACTTC. Its protein is CASSFGGTGRTYEQYF.